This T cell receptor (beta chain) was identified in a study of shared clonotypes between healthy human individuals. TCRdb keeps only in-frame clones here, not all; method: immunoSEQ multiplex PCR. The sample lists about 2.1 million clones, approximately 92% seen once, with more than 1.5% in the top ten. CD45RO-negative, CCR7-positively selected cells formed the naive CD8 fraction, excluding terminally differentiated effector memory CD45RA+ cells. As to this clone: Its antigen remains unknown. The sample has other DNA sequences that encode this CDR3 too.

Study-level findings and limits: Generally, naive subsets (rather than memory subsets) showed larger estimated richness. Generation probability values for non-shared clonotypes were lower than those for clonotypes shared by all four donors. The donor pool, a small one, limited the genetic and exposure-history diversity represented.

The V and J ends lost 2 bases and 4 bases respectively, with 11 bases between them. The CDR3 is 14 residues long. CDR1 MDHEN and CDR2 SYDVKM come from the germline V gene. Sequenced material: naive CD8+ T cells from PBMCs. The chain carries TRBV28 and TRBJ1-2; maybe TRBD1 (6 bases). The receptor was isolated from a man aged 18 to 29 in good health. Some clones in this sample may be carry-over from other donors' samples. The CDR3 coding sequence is TGTGCCAGCAGTTTAAGGGGGGGAGGCTATGGCTACACCTTC. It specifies CASSLRGGGYGYTF.